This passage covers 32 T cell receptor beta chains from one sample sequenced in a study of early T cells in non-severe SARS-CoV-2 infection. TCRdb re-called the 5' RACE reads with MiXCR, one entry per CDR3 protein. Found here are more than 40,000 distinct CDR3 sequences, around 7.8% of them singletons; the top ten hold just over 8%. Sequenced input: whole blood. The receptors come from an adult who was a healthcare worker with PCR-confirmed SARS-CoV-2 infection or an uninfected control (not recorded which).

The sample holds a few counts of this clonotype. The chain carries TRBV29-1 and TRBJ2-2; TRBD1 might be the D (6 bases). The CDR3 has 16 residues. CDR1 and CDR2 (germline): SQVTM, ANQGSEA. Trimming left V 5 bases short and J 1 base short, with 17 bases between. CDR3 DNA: TGCAGCGTTAAACGCCCAGGGGCAGTGAACACCGGGGAGCTGTTTTTT. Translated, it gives CSVKRPGAVNTGELFF.

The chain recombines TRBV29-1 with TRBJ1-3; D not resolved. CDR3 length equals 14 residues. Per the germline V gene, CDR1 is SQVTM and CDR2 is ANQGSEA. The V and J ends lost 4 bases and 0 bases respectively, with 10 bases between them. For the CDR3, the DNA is TGCAGCGTTGGATCCGGGAACTCTGGAAACACCATATATTTT. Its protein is CSVGSGNSGNTIYF.

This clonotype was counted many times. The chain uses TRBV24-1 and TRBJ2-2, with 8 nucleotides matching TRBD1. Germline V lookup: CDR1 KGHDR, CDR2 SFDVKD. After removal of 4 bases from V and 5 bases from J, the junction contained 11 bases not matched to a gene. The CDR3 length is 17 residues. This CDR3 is CATSEDIRGLRTGELFF. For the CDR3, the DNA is TGTGCCACCAGTGAGGACATCAGGGGGCTTAGAACCGGGGAGCTGTTTTTT.

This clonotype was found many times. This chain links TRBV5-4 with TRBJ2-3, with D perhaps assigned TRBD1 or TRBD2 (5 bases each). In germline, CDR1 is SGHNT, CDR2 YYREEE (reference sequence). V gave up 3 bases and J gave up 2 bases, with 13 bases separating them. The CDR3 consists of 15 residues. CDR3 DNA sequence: TGTGCCAGCAGCTACCAGGGCCTAGCCACAGATACGCAGTATTTT. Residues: CASSYQGLATDTQYF. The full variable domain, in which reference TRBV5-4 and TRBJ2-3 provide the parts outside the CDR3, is ETGVTQSPTHLIKTRGQQVTLRCSSQSGHNTVSWYQQALGQGPQFIFQYYREEENGRGNFPPRFSGLQFPNYSSELNVNALELDDSALYLCASSYQGLATDTQYFGPGTRLTVL.

CDR3 DNA: TGTGCCTCCTCAACGGAATCTACCACCGGGGAGCTGTTTTTT. Protein: CASSTESTTGELFF. V and J are TRBV30 and TRBJ2-2; D ambiguous. The CDR3 runs to 14 residues. CDR1 GTSNPN and CDR2 SVGIG come from the germline V gene (reference sequence). The V and J ends lost 7 bases and 4 bases respectively, with 16 bases between them.

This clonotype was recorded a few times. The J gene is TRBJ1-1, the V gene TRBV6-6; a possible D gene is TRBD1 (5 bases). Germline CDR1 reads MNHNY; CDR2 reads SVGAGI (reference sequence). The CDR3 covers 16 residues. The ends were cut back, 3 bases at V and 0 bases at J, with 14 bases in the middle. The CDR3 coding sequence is TGTGCCAGCAGTTATCCGGACACCAACATGAACACTGAAGCTTTCTTT. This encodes CASSYPDTNMNTEAFF.

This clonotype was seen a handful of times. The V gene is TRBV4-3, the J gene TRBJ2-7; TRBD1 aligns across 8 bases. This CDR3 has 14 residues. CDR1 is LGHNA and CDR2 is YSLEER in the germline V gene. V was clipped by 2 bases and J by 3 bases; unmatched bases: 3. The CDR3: CASSQNTGGYEQYF. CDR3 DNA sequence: TGCGCCAGCAGCCAAAATACAGGGGGCTACGAGCAGTACTTC.

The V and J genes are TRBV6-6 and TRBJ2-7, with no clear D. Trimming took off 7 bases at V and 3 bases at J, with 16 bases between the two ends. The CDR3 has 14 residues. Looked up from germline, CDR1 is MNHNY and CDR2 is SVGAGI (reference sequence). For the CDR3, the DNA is TGTGCCAGCAAATCCACACCCCCCTACTACGAGCAGTACTTC. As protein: CASKSTPPYYEQYF.

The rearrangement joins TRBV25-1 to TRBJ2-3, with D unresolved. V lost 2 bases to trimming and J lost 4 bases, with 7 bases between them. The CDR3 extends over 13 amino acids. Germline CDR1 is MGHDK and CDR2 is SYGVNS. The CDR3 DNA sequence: TGTGCCAGCAGTGAAACCACAGCAGATACGCAGTATTTT. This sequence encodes CASSETTADTQYF.

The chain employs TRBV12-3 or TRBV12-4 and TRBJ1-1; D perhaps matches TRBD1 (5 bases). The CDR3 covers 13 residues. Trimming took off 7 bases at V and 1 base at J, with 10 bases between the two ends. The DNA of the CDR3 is TGTGCCAGCACCCTCGGACAGAACACTGAAGCTTTCTTT. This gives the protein CASTLGQNTEAFF.

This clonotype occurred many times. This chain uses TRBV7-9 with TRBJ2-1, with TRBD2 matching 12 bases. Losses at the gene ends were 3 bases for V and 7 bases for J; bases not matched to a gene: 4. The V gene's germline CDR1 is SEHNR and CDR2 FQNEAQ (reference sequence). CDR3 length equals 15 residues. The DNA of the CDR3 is TGTGCCAGCAGCTTCCAGACTAGCGGGGGTAATGAGCAGTTCTTC. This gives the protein CASSFQTSGGNEQFF.

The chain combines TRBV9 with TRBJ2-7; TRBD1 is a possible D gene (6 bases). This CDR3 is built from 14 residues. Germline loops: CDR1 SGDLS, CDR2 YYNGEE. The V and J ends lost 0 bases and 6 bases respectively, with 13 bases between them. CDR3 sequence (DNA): TGTGCCAGCAGCGTAGGGGGGCATCGGGGCGAGCAGTACTTC. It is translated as CASSVGGHRGEQYF.

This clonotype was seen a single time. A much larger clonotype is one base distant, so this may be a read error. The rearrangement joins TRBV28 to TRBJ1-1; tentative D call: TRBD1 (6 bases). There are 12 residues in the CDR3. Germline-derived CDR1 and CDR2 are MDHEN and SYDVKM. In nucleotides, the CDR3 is TGTGCCAGCCACAGGGTAAGCACTGAAGCTCTCTTT. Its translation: CASHRVSTEALF.

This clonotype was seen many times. The CDR3 DNA is TGTGCCAGCAGCTCCTACCGCCAGCCCCAGCATTTT. Protein sequence: CASSSYRQPQHF. J is TRBJ1-5 and V is TRBV28; D remains unclear. The ends were cut back, 6 bases at V and 7 bases at J, with 10 bases in the middle. Germline V lookup: CDR1 MDHEN, CDR2 SYDVKM. The CDR3 is 12 residues long.

The CDR3 loop reads CATSTEKGGGAYNEQFF. The CDR3 region has the DNA TGTGCCACCAGCACAGAGAAGGGCGGGGGCGCCTACAATGAGCAGTTCTTC. The V call is TRBV24-1, the J call TRBJ2-1; D possibly corresponds to TRBD2 (7 bases). Germline V CDR1 and CDR2: KGHDR, SFDVKD. Between the trimmed V and J ends, which lost 7 bases and 2 bases, there was a span of 20 bases. The CDR3 has 17 residues.

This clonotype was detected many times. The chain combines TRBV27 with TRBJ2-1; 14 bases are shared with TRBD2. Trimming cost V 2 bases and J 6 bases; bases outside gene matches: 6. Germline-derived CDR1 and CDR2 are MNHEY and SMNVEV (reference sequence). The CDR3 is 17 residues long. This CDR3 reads CASSLRGLAGAVNEQFF. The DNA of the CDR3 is TGTGCCAGCAGTTTAAGGGGACTAGCGGGGGCCGTCAATGAGCAGTTCTTC.

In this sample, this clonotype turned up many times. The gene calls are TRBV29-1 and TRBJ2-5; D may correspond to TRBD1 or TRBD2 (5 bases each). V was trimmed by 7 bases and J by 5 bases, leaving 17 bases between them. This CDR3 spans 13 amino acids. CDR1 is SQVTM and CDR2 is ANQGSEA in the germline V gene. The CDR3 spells CSAGGPSRETQYF. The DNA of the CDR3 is TGCAGCGCTGGGGGTCCATCCCGGGAGACCCAGTACTTC. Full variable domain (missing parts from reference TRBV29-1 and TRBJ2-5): SAVISQKPSRDICQRGTSLTIQCQVDSQVTMMFWYRQQPGQSLTLIATANQGSEATYESGFVIDKFPISRPNLTFSTLTVSNMSPEDSSIYLCSAGGPSRETQYFGPGTRLLVL.

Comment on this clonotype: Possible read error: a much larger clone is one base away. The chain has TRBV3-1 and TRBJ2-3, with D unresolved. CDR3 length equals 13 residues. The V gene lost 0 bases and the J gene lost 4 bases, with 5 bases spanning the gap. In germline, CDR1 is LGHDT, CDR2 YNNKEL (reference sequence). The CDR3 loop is CASSQDRADTQYF. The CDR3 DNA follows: TGTGCCAGCAGCCAAGATAGGGCAGATACGCAGTATTTT.

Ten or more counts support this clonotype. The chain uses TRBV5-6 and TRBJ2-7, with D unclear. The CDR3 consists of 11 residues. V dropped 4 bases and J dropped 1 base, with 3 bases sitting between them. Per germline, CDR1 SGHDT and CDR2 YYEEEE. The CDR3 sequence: CASSDSYEQYF. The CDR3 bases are TGTGCCAGCAGCGATTCCTACGAGCAGTACTTC.

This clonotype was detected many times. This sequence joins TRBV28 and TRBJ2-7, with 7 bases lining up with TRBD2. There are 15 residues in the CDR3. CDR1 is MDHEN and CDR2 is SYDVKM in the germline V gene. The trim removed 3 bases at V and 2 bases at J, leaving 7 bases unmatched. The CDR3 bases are TGTGCCAGCAGTTTGGCGTCGGGGGGAACCTACGAGCAGTACTTC. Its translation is CASSLASGGTYEQYF.

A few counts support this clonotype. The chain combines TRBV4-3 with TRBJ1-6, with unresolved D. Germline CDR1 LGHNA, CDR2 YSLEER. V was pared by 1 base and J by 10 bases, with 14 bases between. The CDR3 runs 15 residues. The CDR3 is CASSQVGGDDSPLHF. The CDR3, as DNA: TGCGCCAGCAGCCAAGTGGGCGGGGATGACTCACCCCTCCACTTT.

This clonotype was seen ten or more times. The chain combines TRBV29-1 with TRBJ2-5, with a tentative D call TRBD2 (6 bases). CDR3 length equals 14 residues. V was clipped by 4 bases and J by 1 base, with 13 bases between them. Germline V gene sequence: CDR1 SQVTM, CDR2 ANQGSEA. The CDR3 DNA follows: TGCAGCGTTGTTCGCGGGACGAGCCAAGAGACCCAGTACTTC. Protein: CSVVRGTSQETQYF.

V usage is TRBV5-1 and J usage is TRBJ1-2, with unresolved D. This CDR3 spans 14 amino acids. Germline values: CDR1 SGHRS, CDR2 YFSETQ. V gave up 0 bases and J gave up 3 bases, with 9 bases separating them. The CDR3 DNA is TGCGCCAGCAGCTTGGGGGCAGGAGACTATGGCTACACCTTC. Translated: CASSLGAGDYGYTF.

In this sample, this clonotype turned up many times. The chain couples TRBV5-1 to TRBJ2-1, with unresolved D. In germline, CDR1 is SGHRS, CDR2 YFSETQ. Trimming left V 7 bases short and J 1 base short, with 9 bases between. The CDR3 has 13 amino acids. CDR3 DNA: TGCGCCAGCGCAGGAAGATCCTACAATGAGCAGTTCTTC. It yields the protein CASAGRSYNEQFF. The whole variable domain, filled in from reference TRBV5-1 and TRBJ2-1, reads KAGVTQTPRYLIKTRGQQVTLSCSPISGHRSVSWYQQTPGQGLQFLFEYFSETQRNKGNFPGRFSGRQFSNSRSEMNVSTLELGDSALYLCASAGRSYNEQFFGPGTRLTVL.

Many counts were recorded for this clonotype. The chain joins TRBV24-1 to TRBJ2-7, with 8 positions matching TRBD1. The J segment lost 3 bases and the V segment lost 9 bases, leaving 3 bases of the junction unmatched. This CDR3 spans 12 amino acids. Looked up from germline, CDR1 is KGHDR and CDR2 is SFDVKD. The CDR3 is CATGDRNYEQYF. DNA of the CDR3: TGTGCCACCGGGGACAGGAACTACGAGCAGTACTTC.

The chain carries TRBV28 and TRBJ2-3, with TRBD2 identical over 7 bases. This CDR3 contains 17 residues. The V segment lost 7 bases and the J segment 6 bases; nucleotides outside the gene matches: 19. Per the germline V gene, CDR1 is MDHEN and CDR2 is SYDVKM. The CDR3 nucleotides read TGTGCCAGCAACCTGGGACCGGGACTACCTCCCGGGGATACGCAGTATTTT. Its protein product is CASNLGPGLPPGDTQYF.

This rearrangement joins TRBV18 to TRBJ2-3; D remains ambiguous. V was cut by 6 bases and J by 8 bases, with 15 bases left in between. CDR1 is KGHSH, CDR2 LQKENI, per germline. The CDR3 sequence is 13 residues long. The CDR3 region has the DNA TGTGCCAGCTCCCCTATCGACCTGGGTACGCAGTATTTT. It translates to CASSPIDLGTQYF.

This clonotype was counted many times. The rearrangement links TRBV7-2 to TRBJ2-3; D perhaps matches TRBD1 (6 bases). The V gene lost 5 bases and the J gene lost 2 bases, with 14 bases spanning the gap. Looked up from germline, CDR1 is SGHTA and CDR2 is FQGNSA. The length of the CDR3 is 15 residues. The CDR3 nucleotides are TGTGCCAGCAGCCCCTACAGGGCGTCCACAGATACGCAGTATTTT. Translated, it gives CASSPYRASTDTQYF.

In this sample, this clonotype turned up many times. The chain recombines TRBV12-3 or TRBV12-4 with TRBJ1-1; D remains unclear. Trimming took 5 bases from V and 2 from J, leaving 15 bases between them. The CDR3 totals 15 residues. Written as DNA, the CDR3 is TGTGCCAGCAGTCAGCCAATTCGGGCCAACACTGAAGCTTTCTTT. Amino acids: CASSQPIRANTEAFF.

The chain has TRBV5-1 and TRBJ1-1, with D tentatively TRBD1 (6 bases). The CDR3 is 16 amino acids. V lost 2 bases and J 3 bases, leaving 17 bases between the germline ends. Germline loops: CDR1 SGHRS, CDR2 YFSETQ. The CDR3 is CASSFNNAGVDTEAFF. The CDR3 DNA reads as TGCGCCAGCAGCTTTAATAACGCAGGGGTAGACACTGAAGCTTTCTTT.

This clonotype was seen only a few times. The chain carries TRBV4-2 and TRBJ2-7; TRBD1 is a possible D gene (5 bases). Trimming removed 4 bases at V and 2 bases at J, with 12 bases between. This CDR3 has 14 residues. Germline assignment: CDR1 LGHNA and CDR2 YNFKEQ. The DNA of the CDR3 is TGTGCCAGCAGCCGGGGCCCGACAGCCTACGAGCAGTACTTC. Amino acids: CASSRGPTAYEQYF.

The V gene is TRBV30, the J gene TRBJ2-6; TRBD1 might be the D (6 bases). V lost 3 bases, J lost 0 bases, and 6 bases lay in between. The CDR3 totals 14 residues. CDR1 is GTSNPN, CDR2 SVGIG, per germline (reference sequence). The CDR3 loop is CAWRGGSGANVLTF. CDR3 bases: TGTGCCTGGAGAGGGGGCTCTGGGGCCAACGTCCTGACTTTC.